These T cell receptor beta chains were read from a single sample in a study of T-cell memory formation after mild COVID-19. From the 5' RACE reads, TCRdb called clonotypes with MiXCR, one entry per CDR3 protein. Here the sample spans 400,000 to 500,000 distinct CDR3 sequences, about a sixth being singletons. Sequenced material: PBMCs or a T cell subset sorted from them (not recorded which). The receptors shown here come from a man younger than 35 who had mild COVID-19 (a few samples of this study predate the infection). Cell type and time point are not known. Each CDR3 is given with its conserved first and last residue. D genes are given only for firm matches. Not every row has a clone size; where given, it reads once, few, many or a size class.

clone size	D gene	V gene	J gene	CDR3 protein
-	-	TRBV7-8	TRBJ2-5	CASSFNSFPTYQETQYF
many	-	TRBV4-1	TRBJ2-3	CASSLPPRAEDTQYF
few	-	TRBV4-3	TRBJ1-4	CASSQDALSGEKLFF
-	-	TRBV4-3	TRBJ2-3	CASSRWREDTQYF
few	TRBD1	TRBV20-1	TRBJ2-1	CSALLGQGYNEQFF
few	TRBD1	TRBV10-2	TRBJ1-5	CASRRTGGGNQPQHF
few	-	TRBV6-2/TRBV6-3	TRBJ1-5	CASTPTGDQPQHF
few	TRBD2	TRBV4-3	TRBJ2-1	CASSRRRTSGGIYNEQFF
-	TRBD1	TRBV6-1	TRBJ1-2	CASRPTGVGGYTF
few	TRBD1	TRBV20-1	TRBJ2-1	CSASFEDRASYNEQFF